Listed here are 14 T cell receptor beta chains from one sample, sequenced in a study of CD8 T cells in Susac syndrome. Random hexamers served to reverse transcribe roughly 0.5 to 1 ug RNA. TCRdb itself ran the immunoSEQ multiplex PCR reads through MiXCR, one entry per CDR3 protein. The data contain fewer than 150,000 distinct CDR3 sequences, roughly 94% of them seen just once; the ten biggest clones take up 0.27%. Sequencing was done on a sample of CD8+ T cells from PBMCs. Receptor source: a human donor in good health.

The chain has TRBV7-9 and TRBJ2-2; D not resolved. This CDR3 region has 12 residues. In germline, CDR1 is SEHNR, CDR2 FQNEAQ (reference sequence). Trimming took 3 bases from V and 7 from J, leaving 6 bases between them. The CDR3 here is CASSFHRGELFF. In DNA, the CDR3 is TGTGCCAGCAGCTTCCATCGCGGGGAGCTGTTTTTT.

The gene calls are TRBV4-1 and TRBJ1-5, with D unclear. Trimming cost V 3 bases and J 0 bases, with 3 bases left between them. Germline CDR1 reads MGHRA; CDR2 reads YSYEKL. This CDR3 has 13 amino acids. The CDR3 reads CASSQASNQPQHF. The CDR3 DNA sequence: TGCGCCAGCAGCCAGGCTAGCAATCAGCCCCAGCATTTT.

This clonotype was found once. CDR3 protein: CASSMGLAGRGEQFF. CDR3 bases: TGTGCCAGCAGCATGGGGCTAGCGGGACGGGGCGAGCAGTTCTTC. This chain joins TRBV7-9 and TRBJ2-1; 9 nucleotides line up with TRBD2. Germline V gene sequence: CDR1 SEHNR, CDR2 FQNEAQ (reference sequence). The CDR3 spans 15 residues. Trimming at V came to 5 bases and at J to 10 bases, leaving 12 bases not matched to a gene. Supplemented by reference TRBV7-9 and TRBJ2-1, the full variable domain reads DTGVSQNPRHKITKRGQNVTFRCDPISEHNRLYWYRQTLGQGPEFLTYFQNEAQLEKSRLLSDRFSAERPKGSFSTLEIQRTEQGDSAMYLCASSMGLAGRGEQFFGPGTRLTVL.

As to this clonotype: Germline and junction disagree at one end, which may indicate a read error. CDR3 in amino acids: CANSFVGQGNYNEQFF. In DNA, the CDR3 is TGTGCCAACAGTTTCGTGGGACAGGGGAATTACAATGAGCAGTTCTTC. This chain connects TRBV27 to TRBJ2-1; 10 bases are a match to TRBD1. The CDR3 is made up of 16 amino acids. CDR1 and CDR2 from the germline V gene are MNHEY and SMNVEV (reference sequence).

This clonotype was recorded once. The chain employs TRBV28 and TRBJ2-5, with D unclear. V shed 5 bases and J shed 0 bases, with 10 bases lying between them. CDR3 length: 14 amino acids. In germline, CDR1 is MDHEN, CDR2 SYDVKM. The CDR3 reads CASSPSRYQETQYF. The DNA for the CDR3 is TGTGCCAGCAGTCCTTCCCGGTACCAAGAGACCCAGTACTTC.

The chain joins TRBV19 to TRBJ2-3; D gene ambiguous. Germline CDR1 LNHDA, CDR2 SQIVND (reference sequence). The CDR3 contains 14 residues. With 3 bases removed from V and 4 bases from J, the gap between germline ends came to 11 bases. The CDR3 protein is CASSIGFPSDTQYF. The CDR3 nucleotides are TGTGCCAGTAGTATCGGGTTCCCGTCAGATACGCAGTATTTT.

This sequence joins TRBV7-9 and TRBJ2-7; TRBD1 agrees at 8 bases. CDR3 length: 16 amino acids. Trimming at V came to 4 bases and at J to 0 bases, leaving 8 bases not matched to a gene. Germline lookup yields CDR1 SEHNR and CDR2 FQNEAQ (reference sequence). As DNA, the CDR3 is TGTGCCAGCAGCTCAGTCGGGGACAGGACCTCCTACGAGCAGTACTTC. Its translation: CASSSVGDRTSYEQYF.

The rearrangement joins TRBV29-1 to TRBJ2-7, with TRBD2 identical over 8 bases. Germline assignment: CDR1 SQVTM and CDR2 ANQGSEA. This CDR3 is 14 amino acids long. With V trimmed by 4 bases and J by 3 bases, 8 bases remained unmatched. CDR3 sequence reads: CSVVLAGKGYEQYF. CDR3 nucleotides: TGCAGCGTTGTGTTAGCGGGGAAGGGCTACGAGCAGTACTTC.

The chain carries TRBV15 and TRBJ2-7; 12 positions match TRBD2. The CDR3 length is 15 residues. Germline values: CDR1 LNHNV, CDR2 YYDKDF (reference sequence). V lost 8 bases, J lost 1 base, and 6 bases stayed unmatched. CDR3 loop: CATGEGLAGSYEQYF. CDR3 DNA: TGTGCCACCGGAGAAGGACTAGCGGGATCCTACGAGCAGTACTTC.

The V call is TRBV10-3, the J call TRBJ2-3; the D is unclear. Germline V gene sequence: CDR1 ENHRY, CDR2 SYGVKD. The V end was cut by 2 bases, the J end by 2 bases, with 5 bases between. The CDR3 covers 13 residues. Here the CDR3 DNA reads TGTGCCATCAGTGAGGTCAACACAGATACGCAGTATTTT. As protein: CAISEVNTDTQYF.

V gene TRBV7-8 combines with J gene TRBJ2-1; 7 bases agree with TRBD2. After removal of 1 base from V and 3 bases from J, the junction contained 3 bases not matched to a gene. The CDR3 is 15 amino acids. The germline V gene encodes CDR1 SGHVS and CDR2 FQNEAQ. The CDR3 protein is CASSLDSSGYNEQFF. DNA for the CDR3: TGTGCCAGCAGCTTAGATTCTAGCGGCTACAATGAGCAGTTCTTC.

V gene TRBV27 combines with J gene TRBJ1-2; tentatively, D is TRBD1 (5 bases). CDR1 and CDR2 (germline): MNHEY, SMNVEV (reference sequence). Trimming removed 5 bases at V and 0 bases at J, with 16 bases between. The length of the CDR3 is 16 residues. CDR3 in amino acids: CASSPIQDSPNYGYTF. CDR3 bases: TGTGCCAGCAGTCCGATCCAAGACAGTCCTAACTATGGCTACACCTTC.

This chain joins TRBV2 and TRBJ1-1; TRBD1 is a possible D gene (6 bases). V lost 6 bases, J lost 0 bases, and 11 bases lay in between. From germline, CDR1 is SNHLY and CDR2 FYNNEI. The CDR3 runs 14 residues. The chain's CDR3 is CASSTGNMNTEAFF. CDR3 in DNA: TGTGCCAGCAGCACAGGGAACATGAACACTGAAGCTTTCTTT. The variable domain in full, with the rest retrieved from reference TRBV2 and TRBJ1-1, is EPEVTQTPSHQVTQMGQEVILRCVPISNHLYFYWYRQILGQKVEFLVSFYNNEISEKSEIFDDQFSVERPDGSNFTLKIRSTKLEDSAMYFCASSTGNMNTEAFFGQGTRLTVV.

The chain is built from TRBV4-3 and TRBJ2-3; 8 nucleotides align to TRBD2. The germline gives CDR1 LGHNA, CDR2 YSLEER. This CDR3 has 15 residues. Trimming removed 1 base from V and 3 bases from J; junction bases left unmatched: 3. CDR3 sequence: CASSQGAGGTDTQYF. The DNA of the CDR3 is TGCGCCAGCAGCCAAGGGGCGGGAGGAACAGATACGCAGTATTTT.